The 22 T cell receptor beta chains below come from one sample, sequenced in a study of response to subunit inactivated influenza vaccine. TCRdb re-called the RT-PCR reads with MiXCR, one entry per CDR3 protein. The sample has 500,000 to 600,000 distinct CDR3 sequences, 16% seen once. The sequenced sample was CD4+ T cells sorted from PBMCs, obtained around 2 years after vaccination. The receptors originated from a man aged 50-75 years who received an inactivated influenza vaccine.

The chain couples TRBV20-1 to TRBJ2-2; 8 bases match TRBD2. The CDR3 extends over 15 amino acids. Germline V lookup: CDR1 DFQATT, CDR2 SNEGSKA (reference sequence). J lost 3 bases, V lost 6 bases, and 9 bases had no gene match. The CDR3 region has the DNA TGCAGTGCCGTCTACGGGGGGGGCGACACCGGGGAGCTGTTTTTT. Translation gives CSAVYGGGDTGELFF.

This clonotype occurred a few times. This chain links TRBV15 with TRBJ2-5, with TRBD1 matching over 7 bases. The V gene's germline CDR1 is LNHNV and CDR2 YYDKDF (reference sequence). The V and J ends lost 3 bases and 1 base, in that order; junction bases with no gene match: 11. The CDR3 loop spans 17 amino acids. The CDR3 DNA sequence: TGTGCCACCAGCAGGGGACAGCACTTGAGGGGCCAAGAGACCCAGTACTTC. This sequence encodes CATSRGQHLRGQETQYF.

The genes are TRBV6-4 and TRBJ2-1, with D uncertain. Trimming left V 6 bases short and J 3 bases short, with 12 bases between. The CDR3 totals 14 residues. Germline V gives CDR1 MRHNA, CDR2 SNTAGT. In DNA, the CDR3 is TGTGCCAGCAGACTGGATAATAGCTACAATGAGCAGTTCTTC. It codes for CASRLDNSYNEQFF.

The chain employs TRBV5-1 and TRBJ1-1; no reliable D call. V lost 1 base to trimming and J lost 3 bases, with 10 bases between them. Germline CDR1 SGHRS, CDR2 YFSETQ. The CDR3 spans 14 residues. The CDR3 loop reads CASSLWKDDTEAFF. The CDR3, as DNA: TGCGCCAGCAGCTTGTGGAAGGATGACACTGAAGCTTTCTTT.

This sequence joins TRBV6-2 or TRBV6-3 and TRBJ2-3; no clear D. Deletions cut 5 bases from V and 1 base from J, with 10 bases between. The CDR3 is 14 residues long. The V gene's germline CDR1 is MNHEY and CDR2 SVGEGT. For the CDR3, the DNA is TGTGCCAGCAGTGACCCTAGGGGCACAGATACGCAGTATTTT. Its translation is CASSDPRGTDTQYF.

This chain joins TRBV4-2 and TRBJ2-1; D is possibly TRBD1 or TRBD2 (5 bases each). V dropped 3 bases and J dropped 9 bases, with 12 bases sitting between them. The CDR3 runs to 13 residues. Germline values: CDR1 LGHNA, CDR2 YNFKEQ. CDR3 coding DNA: TGTGCCAGCAGCCAGTGGAGTGGGGGTGAGCAGTTCTTC. Amino acids: CASSQWSGGEQFF.

This clonotype came up a few times. This chain joins TRBV5-1 and TRBJ2-5, with unresolved D. Germline values: CDR1 SGHRS, CDR2 YFSETQ. CDR3 length: 12 residues. The V end was cut by 5 bases, the J end by 0 bases, with 5 bases between. The DNA for the CDR3 is TGCGCCAGCAGGGTGGACCAAGAGACCCAGTACTTC. Its protein is CASRVDQETQYF.

This clonotype was seen a few times. This chain uses TRBV11-1 with TRBJ2-1; TRBD2 matches 9 bases. The length of the CDR3 is 15 residues. Germline CDR1 and CDR2: SGHAT and FQDESV (reference sequence). With 4 bases clipped from V and 9 bases from J, the junction kept 10 bases outside the gene matches. The CDR3 is CASSSELAGALEQFF. As DNA, the CDR3 is TGTGCCAGCAGCTCCGAATTAGCGGGAGCACTTGAGCAGTTCTTC.

V usage is TRBV12-3 or TRBV12-4 and J usage is TRBJ2-3, with D perhaps TRBD2 (5 bases). There are 15 residues in the CDR3. Deletions cut 4 bases from V and 7 bases from J, with 18 bases between. Written as DNA, the CDR3 is TGTGCCAGCAGTTCGAACTTTGCGGGCCTTAATACGCAGTATTTT. This sequence encodes CASSSNFAGLNTQYF.

The rearrangement links TRBV9 to TRBJ2-1, with 12 nucleotides matching TRBD2. Germline V CDR1 and CDR2: SGDLS, YYNGEE. V trimming: 1 base; J trimming: 9 bases; junction bases outside the gene matches: 2. The CDR3 is made up of 14 amino acids. The CDR3 here is CASSVQGLAGEQFF. CDR3 sequence (DNA): TGTGCCAGCAGCGTACAGGGACTAGCGGGTGAGCAGTTCTTC.

The gene calls are TRBV4-2 and TRBJ2-1; D possibly corresponds to TRBD1 (5 bases). Germline loops: CDR1 LGHNA, CDR2 YNFKEQ. This CDR3 has 15 residues. V was clipped by 5 bases and J by 0 bases, with 11 bases between them. CDR3 region: CASSIQVRSYNEQFF. CDR3 DNA: TGTGCCAGCAGCATACAGGTTCGCTCCTACAATGAGCAGTTCTTC.

This clonotype has just one count. This chain connects TRBV20-1 to TRBJ1-6; 7 nucleotides agree with TRBD1. The germline V gene has CDR1 DFQATT and CDR2 SNEGSKA (reference sequence). The CDR3 is made up of 14 amino acids. The junction had 6 bases not matched to a gene; V was cut back by 6 bases and J by 4 bases. The DNA for the CDR3 is TGCAGTGCCATCGGGACAGCATATAATTCACCCCTCCACTTT. This codes for CSAIGTAYNSPLHF.

This clonotype showed up just a few times. The V call is TRBV15, the J call TRBJ2-4, with D uncertain. Trimming removed 0 bases at V and 2 bases at J, with 14 bases between. Germline-derived CDR1 and CDR2 are LNHNV and YYDKDF (reference sequence). The CDR3 is 17 residues long. CDR3 amino acids: CATSRDPGGLTKNIQYF. DNA of the CDR3: TGTGCCACCAGCAGAGATCCGGGTGGGCTGACCAAAAACATTCAGTACTTC.

This clonotype was recorded at least ten times. The V call is TRBV12-3 or TRBV12-4, the J call TRBJ1-1, with TRBD1 as a possible D gene (5 bases). The V end was cut by 1 base, the J end by 3 bases, with 9 bases between. There are 14 residues in the CDR3. The CDR3 spells CASSLVLGDTEAFF. CDR3 DNA sequence: TGTGCCAGCAGTTTAGTTCTGGGGGACACTGAAGCTTTCTTT.

The chain combines TRBV28 with TRBJ1-3; unclear D gene. This CDR3 is built from 13 residues. CDR1 and CDR2 (germline): MDHEN, SYDVKM. The V gene lost 10 bases and the J gene lost 1 base, with 11 bases spanning the gap. The CDR3 region is CAIAPGSGNTIYF. In DNA form, the CDR3 reads TGTGCCATCGCCCCGGGTTCTGGAAACACCATATATTTT. The full variable domain, rest sourced from reference TRBV28 and TRBJ1-3, is DVKVTQSSRYLVKRTGEKVFLECVQDMDHENMFWYRQDPGLGLRLIYFSYDVKMKEKGDIPEGYSVSREKKERFSLILESASTNQTSMYLCAIAPGSGNTIYFGEGSWLTVV.

The chain has TRBV6-1 and TRBJ1-5; D gene unclear. V was clipped by 4 bases and J by 5 bases, with 9 bases between them. Germline V gene data show CDR1 as MNHNS and CDR2 as SASEGT. The CDR3 loop spans 13 amino acids. The CDR3 sequence: CASSVTADQPQHF. The CDR3 region has the DNA TGTGCCAGCAGTGTGACTGCAGATCAGCCCCAGCATTTT.

The V gene is TRBV18, the J gene TRBJ1-3, with D unresolved. With 5 bases removed from V and 2 bases from J, the gap between germline ends came to 10 bases. Germline assignment: CDR1 KGHSH and CDR2 LQKENI. The CDR3 sequence is 14 residues long. The CDR3 protein is CASSLGGAGNTIYF. The CDR3 nucleotides read TGTGCCAGCTCATTGGGAGGCGCTGGAAACACCATATATTTT.

V usage is TRBV12-3 or TRBV12-4 and J usage is TRBJ2-5; D is perhaps TRBD1 (6 bases). V dropped 7 bases and J dropped 1 base, with 13 bases sitting between them. The CDR3 totals 14 residues. The chain's CDR3 is CASTPDRSQETQYF. DNA of the CDR3: TGTGCCAGCACCCCGGACAGATCCCAAGAGACCCAGTACTTC.

This clonotype was counted only a few times. V gene TRBV7-9 combines with J gene TRBJ2-7; 7 nucleotides match TRBD2. Losses at the gene ends were 3 bases for V and 1 base for J; bases not matched to a gene: 9. The length of the CDR3 is 16 residues. Per germline, CDR1 SEHNR and CDR2 FQNEAQ (reference sequence). As DNA, the CDR3 is TGTGCCAGCAGCTTGTCCAGCGGGATTGTTTCCTACGAGCAGTACTTC. Its translation: CASSLSSGIVSYEQYF.

The J gene is TRBJ2-7, the V gene TRBV7-2; 7 bases fit TRBD2. Trimming took 2 bases from V and 6 from J; bases not matched to a gene: 10. This CDR3 has 15 residues. Germline values: CDR1 SGHTA, CDR2 FQGNSA. DNA for the CDR3: TGTGCCAGCAGCTTAACCAGGACTAGTGGGGGCGAGCAGTACTTC. Amino acids: CASSLTRTSGGEQYF.

This clonotype was counted only a few times. This chain uses TRBV27 with TRBJ2-5; 10 bases agree with TRBD1. CDR1 and CDR2 from the germline V gene are MNHEY and SMNVEV (reference sequence). CDR3 length: 16 amino acids. Losses at the gene ends were 5 bases for V and 2 bases for J; bases not matched to a gene: 8. The CDR3 loop reads CASSPGQGRGQETQYF. The DNA for the CDR3 is TGTGCCAGCAGTCCGGGACAGGGGAGGGGTCAAGAGACCCAGTACTTC.

This clonotype was observed a few times. J is TRBJ2-1 and V is TRBV27; 11 nucleotides line up with TRBD2. Germline V gives CDR1 MNHEY, CDR2 SMNVEV (reference sequence). The CDR3 consists of 15 residues. Trimming removed 5 bases from V and 4 bases from J; junction bases left unmatched: 4. The chain's CDR3 is CASSRSGGAYNEQFF. CDR3 nucleotides: TGTGCCAGCAGTCGTAGCGGGGGGGCATACAATGAGCAGTTCTTC.